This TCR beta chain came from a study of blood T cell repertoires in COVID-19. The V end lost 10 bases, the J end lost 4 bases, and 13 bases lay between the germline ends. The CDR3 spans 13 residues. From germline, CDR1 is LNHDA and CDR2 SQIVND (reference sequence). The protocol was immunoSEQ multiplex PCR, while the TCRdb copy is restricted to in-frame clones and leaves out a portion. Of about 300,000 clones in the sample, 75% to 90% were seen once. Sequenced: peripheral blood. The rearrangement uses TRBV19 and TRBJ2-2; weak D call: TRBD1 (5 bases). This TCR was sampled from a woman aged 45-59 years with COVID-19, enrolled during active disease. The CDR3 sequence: CATETGSTGELFF. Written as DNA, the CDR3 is TGTGCCACCGAAACAGGTTCCACCGGGGAGCTGTTTTTT.